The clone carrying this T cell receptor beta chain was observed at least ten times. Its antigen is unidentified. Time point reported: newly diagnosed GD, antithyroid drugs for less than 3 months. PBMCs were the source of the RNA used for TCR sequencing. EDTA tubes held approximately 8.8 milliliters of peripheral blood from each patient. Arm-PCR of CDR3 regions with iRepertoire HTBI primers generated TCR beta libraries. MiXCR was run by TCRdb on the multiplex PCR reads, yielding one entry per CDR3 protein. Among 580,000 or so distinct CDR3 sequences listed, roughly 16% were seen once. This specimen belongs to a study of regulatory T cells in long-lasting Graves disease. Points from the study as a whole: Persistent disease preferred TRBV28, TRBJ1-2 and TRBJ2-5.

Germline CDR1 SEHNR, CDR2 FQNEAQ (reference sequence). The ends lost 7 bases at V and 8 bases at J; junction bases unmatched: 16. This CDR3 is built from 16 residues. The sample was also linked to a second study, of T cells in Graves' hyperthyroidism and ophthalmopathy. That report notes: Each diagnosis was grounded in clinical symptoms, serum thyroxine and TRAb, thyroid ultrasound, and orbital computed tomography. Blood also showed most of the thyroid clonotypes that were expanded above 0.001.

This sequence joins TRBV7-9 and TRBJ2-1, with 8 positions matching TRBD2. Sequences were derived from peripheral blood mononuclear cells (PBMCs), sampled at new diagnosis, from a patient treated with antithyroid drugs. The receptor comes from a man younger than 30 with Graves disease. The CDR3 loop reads CASTRERELSRDEQFF. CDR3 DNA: TGTGCCAGCACCAGAGAGCGGGAGCTGAGCAGGGATGAGCAGTTCTTC.